This TCR beta chain comes out of a study of blood T cell repertoires in COVID-19. CDR1 and CDR2 (germline): GTSNPN, SVGIG (reference sequence). Trimming took 4 bases from V and 6 from J, leaving 12 bases between them. This CDR3 comprises 12 residues. Sequencing used immunoSEQ multiplex PCR; TCRdb keeps in-frame clones, though not all of them. Among tens of thousands of clones, over 80% were seen once, and the ten largest hold approximately 34%. This clone has only a few counts. The rearrangement links TRBV30 to TRBJ1-2, with D tentatively TRBD1 (6 bases). The receptor was isolated from a woman of 80 years or more with active or convalescent COVID-19. Material: peripheral blood. This CDR3 reads CAWNRDVDGYTF. Written as DNA, the CDR3 is TGTGCCTGGAACAGGGACGTCGATGGCTACACCTTC.